Listed here are 17 T cell receptor beta chains from one sample, sequenced in a study of blood T cell repertoires in COVID-19. Generated by immunoSEQ multiplex PCR, the TCRdb table keeps only in-frame clones and is missing some. There are approximately 150,000 clones in the sample; approximately 90% occur only once, and around 1.9% lies in the top ten. Material for sequencing was peripheral blood. These receptor sequences come from a man aged 50-60 years who had recovered from COVID-19.

This rearrangement joins TRBV5-1 to TRBJ2-5; TRBD2 aligns across 12 bases. Trimming at V came to 0 bases and at J to 5 bases, leaving 8 bases not matched to a gene. CDR3 length: 17 amino acids. Germline V gives CDR1 SGHRS, CDR2 YFSETQ. CDR3: CASSLETSGRGWETQYF. The CDR3 DNA reads as TGCGCCAGCAGCTTGGAGACTAGCGGGAGAGGGTGGGAGACCCAGTACTTC.

This chain joins TRBV5-1 and TRBJ1-4; maybe TRBD1 (5 bases). The CDR3 runs to 16 residues. V shed 0 bases and J shed 0 bases, with 9 bases lying between them. Germline assignment: CDR1 SGHRS and CDR2 YFSETQ. The CDR3 sequence: CASSLVRGATNEKLFF. Here the CDR3 DNA reads TGCGCCAGCAGCTTGGTAAGGGGTGCAACTAATGAAAAACTGTTTTTT.

J is TRBJ2-7 and V is TRBV14; TRBD1 might be the D (6 bases). This CDR3 has 13 amino acids. Trimming took off 2 bases at V and 9 bases at J, with 14 bases between the two ends. Germline CDR1 and CDR2: SGHDN and FVKESK. The CDR3 region is CASSQIQGRAQYF. The CDR3 nucleotides are TGTGCCAGCAGCCAAATACAGGGTAGGGCGCAGTACTTC.

The chain carries TRBV7-8 and TRBJ2-6; 7 nucleotides align to TRBD1. The CDR3 loop spans 16 amino acids. V trimming: 4 bases; J trimming: 2 bases; junction bases outside the gene matches: 5. The germline V gene encodes CDR1 SGHVS and CDR2 FQNEAQ. The CDR3 region has the DNA TGTGCCAGCAGCTCTAGAGACAGGGCTGGGGCCAACGTCCTGACTTTC. The encoded protein is CASSSRDRAGANVLTF.

V gene TRBV5-4 combines with J gene TRBJ2-7, with TRBD1 identical over 9 bases. V lost 0 bases and J lost 4; bases outside the gene matches: 8. CDR1 and CDR2 (germline): SGHNT, YYREEE (reference sequence). The CDR3 consists of 16 residues. CDR3: CASSLGGTGRGYEQYF. For the CDR3, the DNA is TGTGCCAGCAGCTTGGGGGGGACAGGGCGTGGGTACGAGCAGTACTTC. The full variable domain, its missing parts supplied by reference TRBV5-4 and TRBJ2-7, is ETGVTQSPTHLIKTRGQQVTLRCSSQSGHNTVSWYQQALGQGPQFIFQYYREEENGRGNFPPRFSGLQFPNYSSELNVNALELDDSALYLCASSLGGTGRGYEQYFGPGTRLTVT.

This rearrangement joins TRBV19 to TRBJ1-5; 10 nucleotides match TRBD1. This CDR3 contains 17 residues. Unmatched junction bases numbered 14, after V lost 7 bases and J lost 5 bases. CDR1 and CDR2 from the germline V gene are LNHDA and SQIVND (reference sequence). CDR3 residues: CASNSLPGTGVDQPQHF. For the CDR3, the DNA is TGTGCCAGTAACTCCCTCCCTGGGACAGGGGTGGATCAGCCCCAGCATTTT.

This sequence joins TRBV4-3 and TRBJ1-2; D gene ambiguous. Between the trimmed V and J ends, which lost 4 bases and 1 base, there was a span of 13 bases. Germline-derived CDR1 and CDR2 are LGHNA and YSLEER. The CDR3 totals 15 residues. DNA of the CDR3: TGCGCCAGCAGCCCGGATTTAACAGTTAACTATGGCTACACCTTC. It yields the protein CASSPDLTVNYGYTF.

The chain has TRBV5-1 and TRBJ2-3; D possibly corresponds to TRBD2 (6 bases). There are 18 residues in the CDR3. Germline V CDR1 and CDR2: SGHRS, YFSETQ. V was clipped by 4 bases and J by 2 bases, with 23 bases between them. CDR3 region: CASSPRALGGANTDTQYF. DNA for the CDR3: TGCGCCAGCAGCCCCAGAGCCCTAGGAGGGGCGAACACAGATACGCAGTATTTT.

V gene TRBV25-1 combines with J gene TRBJ2-2; TRBD1 aligns across 9 bases. Germline-derived CDR1 and CDR2 are MGHDK and SYGVNS. The V and J ends lost 11 bases and 4 bases, in that order; junction bases with no gene match: 8. The CDR3 is 14 amino acids. CDR3 in DNA: TGTGCCTGCCGCACAGGGGGCGGCACCGGGGAGCTGTTTTTT. This encodes CACRTGGGTGELFF.

The chain joins TRBV27 to TRBJ2-5, with D maybe TRBD2 (7 bases). This CDR3 contains 19 residues. Trimming took 0 bases from V and 2 from J, leaving 22 bases between them. The germline V gene has CDR1 MNHEY and CDR2 SMNVEV (reference sequence). The CDR3 DNA follows: TGTGCCAGCAGTTTATCCCCAAGGGCGGGGGCCCTTCCACAAGAGACCCAGTACTTC. It encodes CASSLSPRAGALPQETQYF.

This clone was counted a single time. The chain joins TRBV4-3 to TRBJ2-2, with 8 nucleotides matching TRBD1. Germline CDR1 LGHNA, CDR2 YSLEER. V lost 0 bases and J lost 9; bases outside the gene matches: 6. The CDR3 is 15 amino acids. The CDR3 here is CASSQEPRGRWELFF. The CDR3 coding sequence is TGCGCCAGCAGCCAAGAACCCAGGGGGCGGTGGGAGCTGTTTTTT.

This chain connects TRBV19 to TRBJ1-1, with D uncertain. The V gene lost 11 bases and the J gene lost 0 bases, with 10 bases spanning the gap. Germline-derived CDR1 and CDR2 are LNHDA and SQIVND (reference sequence). This CDR3 is 12 amino acids long. CDR3 amino acids: CACEAMNTEAFF. The CDR3 DNA sequence: TGTGCCTGCGAAGCAATGAACACTGAAGCTTTCTTT.

This rearrangement joins TRBV25-1 to TRBJ2-1; 9 nucleotides agree with TRBD1. Germline assignment: CDR1 MGHDK and CDR2 SYGVNS. CDR3 length: 14 residues. The trim removed 5 bases at V and 3 bases at J, leaving 2 bases unmatched. DNA for the CDR3: TGTGCCAGCAGTACAGGGGGCAACTACAATGAGCAGTTCTTC. Translated: CASSTGGNYNEQFF.

This CDR3 is CASSRGLEGMNEQFF. CDR3 DNA: TGTGCCAGCTCGCGAGGACTAGAGGGTATGAATGAGCAGTTCTTC. This chain links TRBV7-3 with TRBJ2-1; 7 bases match TRBD2. After removal of 8 bases from V and 7 bases from J, the junction contained 14 bases not matched to a gene. The CDR3 runs to 15 residues. In germline, CDR1 is SGHTA, CDR2 FQGTGA.

This chain joins TRBV15 and TRBJ1-1; TRBD1 might be the D (5 bases). The CDR3 is 15 amino acids. Germline CDR1 LNHNV, CDR2 YYDKDF (reference sequence). V was clipped by 0 bases and J by 0 bases, with 8 bases between them. The CDR3 DNA follows: TGTGCCACCAGCAGAGAGCCAGGGCTGAACACTGAAGCTTTCTTT. This translates into CATSREPGLNTEAFF.

The chain employs TRBV28 and TRBJ2-1, with D perhaps matching TRBD2 (7 bases). The CDR3 length is 16 residues. Trimming removed 5 bases at V and 2 bases at J, with 16 bases between. Germline loops: CDR1 MDHEN, CDR2 SYDVKM. The CDR3, as DNA: TGTGCCAGCAGTCCCCACAGAGGGGGGGCCTACAATGAGCAGTTCTTC. It codes for CASSPHRGGAYNEQFF.

The J gene is TRBJ2-1, the V gene TRBV29-1; D is possibly TRBD1 (9 bases). From germline, CDR1 is SQVTM and CDR2 ANQGSEA. CDR3 size: 21 residues. The V and J ends lost 6 bases and 3 bases respectively, with 36 bases between them. CDR3 bases: TGCAGCGTGAGGGGTGAAGTGGGACAGGGAAGCGGGAGAGCTCTCTACAATGAGCAGTTCTTC. It translates to CSVRGEVGQGSGRALYNEQFF.